This T cell receptor beta chain was sequenced during a study of glioma-infiltrating T cells after dendritic cell vaccination. Study outcomes and limitations: Complete blood and tumor specimen sets were limited to few patients.

TCRdb's table, derived via immunoSEQ multiplex PCR, lists solely in-frame clones and lacks some. The sample includes approximately 64,000 clones, around 86% of them seen just once. Germline CDR1 MNHNS, CDR2 SASEGT. The CDR3 contains 14 residues. V lost 8 bases to trimming and J lost 5 bases; unmatched junction nucleotides: 8. A word on this clone: Its antigen is unidentified.

Sequences were derived from blood, sampled before dendritic cell vaccination. The clonotype comes from a human donor with glioblastoma. The rearrangement links TRBV6-1 to TRBJ1-5; 8 bases map to TRBD1. CDR3 protein: CASADRVFDQPQHF. DNA of the CDR3: TGTGCCAGCGCGGACAGGGTATTTGATCAGCCCCAGCATTTT.